These T cell receptor beta chains were read from a single sample in a study of blood T cell repertoires in COVID-19. Clones were sequenced by immunoSEQ multiplex PCR, and TCRdb holds only the in-frame ones, with some missing. The table lists more than 200,000 clones, around 80% of them singletons. The specimen sequenced was peripheral blood. These receptors were collected from a man in his fifties or sixties with acute or convalescent COVID-19. The CDR3 runs from the conserved cysteine through the conserved F or W. A D gene is named only where the DNA matches it firmly. For some rows the clone size is stated as once, few or many, or as a class when expanded; others skip it.

v_gene	j_gene	d_gene	abundance	CDR3aa	CDR3nt
TRBV6-5	TRBJ2-1	TRBD2	NA	CASSYSLAGAGEQFF	TGTGCCAGCAGTTACTCCTTAGCGGGAGCTGGCGAGCAGTTCTTC
TRBV5-1	TRBJ2-3	NA	NA	CASNWGPLSAEKSTDTQYF	TGCGCCAGCAACTGGGGGCCCCTCAGCGCGGAAAAAAGCACAGATACGCAGTATTTT
TRBV14	TRBJ2-2	TRBD2	few	CASRTSGSSNTGELFF	TGTGCCAGCAGGACTAGCGGGAGTTCCAACACCGGGGAGCTGTTTTTT
TRBV2	TRBJ2-1	TRBD2	NA	CASSAGTSGNNEQFF	TGTGCCAGCAGTGCCGGGACTAGCGGGAACAATGAGCAGTTCTTC
TRBV12-3/TRBV12-4	TRBJ1-2	NA	NA	CASSLEAGYGYTF	TGTGCCAGCAGCCTGGAGGCGGGCTATGGCTACACCTTC
TRBV7-2	TRBJ2-7	TRBD2	NA	CASSLGAELAGLPYEQYF	TGTGCCAGCAGCTTAGGGGCTGAACTAGCGGGGCTCCCCTACGAGCAGTACTTC
TRBV6-1	TRBJ2-2	TRBD1	once	CASSGRTGALTGELFF	TGTGCCAGCAGTGGAAGGACAGGGGCCCTCACCGGGGAGCTGTTTTTT
TRBV4-1	TRBJ2-1	TRBD2	NA	CASSPRSEAGGREQFF	TGCGCCAGCAGCCCTCGTTCGGAAGCGGGAGGACGTGAGCAGTTCTTC
TRBV18	TRBJ2-5	NA	NA	CASSPRQQETQYF	TGTGCCAGCTCACCACGACAGCAAGAGACCCAGTACTTC
TRBV6-2/TRBV6-3	TRBJ1-2	NA	NA	CASSYSKFRNYGYTF	TGTGCCAGCAGTTACTCGAAATTCAGAAACTATGGCTACACCTTC
TRBV9	TRBJ1-1	NA	NA	CASSTGMNTEAFF	TGTGCCAGCAGTACAGGGATGAACACTGAAGCTTTCTTT
TRBV25-1	TRBJ2-7	TRBD2	NA	CASSDPASGTYEQYF	TGTGCCAGCAGTGACCCGGCTAGCGGGACCTACGAGCAGTACTTC
TRBV20-1	TRBJ2-7	TRBD2	NA	CSASRGLAGTRWAYEQYF	TGCAGTGCTAGTAGGGGACTAGCGGGGACCCGCTGGGCCTACGAGCAGTACTTC
TRBV20-1	TRBJ2-5	NA	few	CSASPRGTGQETQYF	TGCAGTGCTAGTCCGCGGGGAACAGGCCAAGAGACCCAGTACTTC
TRBV19	TRBJ2-2	NA	NA	CASAGTGIHPGELFF	TGTGCCAGTGCCGGGACTGGGATTCATCCCGGGGAGCTGTTTTTT
TRBV2	TRBJ1-3	NA	NA	CASRYRVRVGNTIYF	TGTGCCAGCAGATACAGGGTGCGAGTTGGAAACACCATATATTTT
TRBV5-4	TRBJ2-6	TRBD1	few	CASSLQMMTGSYLTF	TGTGCCAGCAGCTTGCAGATGATGACAGGGAGCTACCTGACTTTC
TRBV7-3	TRBJ2-5	NA	NA	CASSRQISPSETQYF	TGTGCCAGCAGTAGACAGATATCTCCGTCAGAGACCCAGTACTTC
TRBV11-3	TRBJ2-7	NA	NA	CASSQQTVASSYEQYF	TGTGCCAGCAGCCAACAAACCGTAGCGAGCTCCTACGAGCAGTACTTC
TRBV25-1	TRBJ2-7	NA	once	CASSEYSSLTYEQYF	TGTGCCAGCAGTGAATATTCCAGTCTTACCTACGAGCAGTACTTC
TRBV10-3	TRBJ2-2	NA	NA	CAISVPGTSGELFF	TGTGCCATCAGTGTCCCAGGGACATCCGGGGAGCTGTTTTTT
TRBV28	TRBJ2-1	NA	NA	CAILAWGLGNEQFF	TGTGCCATCCTAGCGTGGGGTCTTGGGAATGAGCAGTTCTTC
TRBV28	TRBJ1-2	NA	NA	CASSRGGLRDNYGYTF	TGTGCCAGTAGCAGGGGCGGTTTAAGAGACAACTATGGCTACACCTTC
TRBV9	TRBJ1-3	NA	NA	CASSVRARARSGNTIYF	TGTGCCAGCAGCGTAAGAGCCAGGGCAAGGTCTGGAAACACCATATATTTT
TRBV27	TRBJ2-7	TRBD2	NA	CTSSLGGSYEQYF	TGTACCAGCAGTTTAGGCGGGAGCTACGAGCAGTACTTC
TRBV19	TRBJ1-1	NA	NA	CASSIRQISFF	TGTGCCAGTAGTATTAGACAGATATCCTTCTTT
TRBV3-1/TRBV3-2	TRBJ2-3	NA	NA	CASSPVGREDTQYF	TGTGCCAGCAGCCCAGTTGGGCGGGAAGATACGCAGTATTTT
TRBV28	TRBJ1-4	NA	NA	CASSATNEKLFF	TGTGCCTCCTCGGCAACTAATGAAAAACTGTTTTTT
TRBV4-3	TRBJ2-7	TRBD2	few	CASSQESSGNYEQYF	TGCGCCAGCAGCCAAGAAAGTAGCGGGAACTACGAGCAGTACTTC
TRBV11-2	TRBJ1-2	NA	NA	CASSQDSLFNYGYTF	TGTGCCAGCAGCCAGGACAGCCTTTTTAACTATGGCTACACCTTC
TRBV7-8	TRBJ2-7	TRBD1	NA	CASSRDREYEQYF	TGTGCCAGCAGCAGGGACAGGGAGTACGAGCAGTACTTC
TRBV5-4	TRBJ2-5	TRBD1	NA	CASSGQGAGETQYF	TGTGCCAGCAGCGGACAGGGGGCAGGCGAGACCCAGTACTTC
TRBV7-6	TRBJ2-1	NA	NA	CASSLSVSLADEQFF	TGTGCCAGCAGCTTATCCGTTTCACTAGCTGATGAGCAGTTCTTC
TRBV15	TRBJ2-4	TRBD1	once	CATSRDRARSGGNIQYF	TGTGCCACCAGCAGAGATAGGGCCCGTTCAGGGGGAAACATTCAGTACTTC
TRBV2	TRBJ2-7	TRBD1	NA	CASSEGGPGTGEQYF	TGTGCCAGCAGTGAGGGGGGCCCAGGGACAGGGGAGCAGTACTTC
TRBV2	TRBJ1-4	TRBD1	NA	CASSGQGVYEKLFF	TGTGCCAGCAGTGGACAGGGAGTCTATGAAAAACTGTTTTTT
TRBV28	TRBJ1-2	TRBD1	NA	CASSPSGTGGAIYGYTF	TGTGCCAGCAGTCCGTCCGGTACAGGGGGCGCGATTTATGGCTACACCTTC
TRBV27	TRBJ2-3	NA	NA	CASSLSGDLGTDTQYF	TGTGCCAGCAGTTTATCAGGGGATTTGGGCACAGATACGCAGTATTTT
TRBV20-1	TRBJ1-5	NA	NA	CSASPSLFTGSSQPQHF	TGCAGTGCTAGTCCGTCCCTCTTCACAGGGTCGAGTCAGCCCCAGCATTTT
TRBV5-6	TRBJ1-2	NA	NA	CASREQGSGYRYTF	TGTGCCAGCAGAGAACAGGGCTCGGGCTATCGCTACACCTTC
TRBV6-5	TRBJ2-1	NA	once	CASSYRVQGEEQFF	TGTGCCAGCAGTTACCGGGTCCAGGGCGAGGAGCAGTTCTTC
TRBV6-5	TRBJ1-1	TRBD1	NA	CASSYDRANTEAFF	TGTGCCAGCAGTTACGACAGGGCGAACACTGAAGCTTTCTTT
TRBV18	TRBJ2-6	NA	NA	CASSLSSGANVLTF	TGTGCCAGCTCACTTTCATCTGGGGCCAACGTCCTGACTTTC
TRBV18	TRBJ1-2	TRBD1	NA	CASSPPGTDYGYTF	TGTGCCAGCTCACCACCCGGGACAGACTATGGCTACACCTTC
TRBV10-3	TRBJ1-5	NA	NA	CAIIKQGGSSNQPQHF	TGTGCCATTATAAAGCAGGGAGGGTCTAGCAATCAGCCCCAGCATTTT
TRBV6-2/TRBV6-3	TRBJ2-1	TRBD2	NA	CASSLAGDAYNEQFF	TGTGCCAGCAGTCTAGCGGGGGACGCCTACAATGAGCAGTTCTTC
TRBV27	TRBJ2-1	TRBD2	NA	CASTDGTSGSEEQFF	TGTGCCAGCACCGACGGGACTAGCGGGAGTGAGGAGCAGTTCTTC
TRBV27	TRBJ1-1	NA	NA	CASSLRVGYTEAFF	TGTGCCAGCAGTTTAAGAGTTGGTTACACTGAAGCTTTCTTT
TRBV10-3	TRBJ1-3	NA	NA	CAIAPGGEDTIYF	TGTGCCATTGCCCCGGGTGGAGAGGACACCATATATTTT
TRBV3-1/TRBV3-2	TRBJ2-2	NA	NA	CASSQDRGRTGELFF	TGTGCCAGCAGCCAAGATAGGGGCAGGACCGGGGAGCTGTTTTTT